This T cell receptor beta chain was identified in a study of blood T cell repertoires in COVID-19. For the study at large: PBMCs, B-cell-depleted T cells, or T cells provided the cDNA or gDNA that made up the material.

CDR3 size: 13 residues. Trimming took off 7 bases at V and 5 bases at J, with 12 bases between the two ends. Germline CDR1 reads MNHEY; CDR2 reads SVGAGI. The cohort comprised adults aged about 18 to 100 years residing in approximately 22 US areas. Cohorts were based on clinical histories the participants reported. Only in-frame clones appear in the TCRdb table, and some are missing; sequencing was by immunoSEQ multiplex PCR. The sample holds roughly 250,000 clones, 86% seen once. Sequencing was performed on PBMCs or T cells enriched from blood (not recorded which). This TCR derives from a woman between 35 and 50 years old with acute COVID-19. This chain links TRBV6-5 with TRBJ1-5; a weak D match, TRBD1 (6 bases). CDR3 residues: CASTLDSDQPQHF. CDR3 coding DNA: TGTGCCAGCACCCTGGACAGTGATCAGCCCCAGCATTTT.